Presented here are 29 T cell receptor beta chains from one specimen sequenced in a study of blood T cell repertoires in COVID-19. Clones were read by immunoSEQ multiplex PCR, and TCRdb kept only the in-frame ones, dropping some. The repertoire holds fewer than 300,000 clones, with 85% as singletons. What was sequenced was PBMCs or T cells enriched from blood (not recorded which). These receptors came from a woman between 45 and 60 years old who had recovered from COVID-19.

The rearrangement joins TRBV28 to TRBJ2-3; a weak D match, TRBD2 (5 bases). The CDR3 covers 15 residues. V lost 5 bases and J 0 bases, leaving 12 bases between the germline ends. Germline-derived CDR1 and CDR2 are MDHEN and SYDVKM. The CDR3 sequence: CASSPRGSSTDTQYF. In DNA, the CDR3 is TGTGCCAGCAGTCCCAGAGGGAGTAGCACAGATACGCAGTATTTT.

This chain's CDR3 is CAWSMGQGNEKLFF. The CDR3 nucleotides are TGTGCCTGGAGTATGGGACAGGGCAATGAAAAACTGTTTTTT. The rearrangement joins TRBV30 to TRBJ1-4, with TRBD1 identical over 9 bases. The CDR3 covers 14 residues. J lost 5 bases, V lost 2 bases, and 3 bases had no gene match. From germline, CDR1 is GTSNPN and CDR2 SVGIG (reference sequence).

The chain links TRBV9 to TRBJ2-2, with D unresolved. Trimming pared 0 bases from V and 5 bases from J, leaving 5 bases between. The germline V gene encodes CDR1 SGDLS and CDR2 YYNGEE. The CDR3 contains 13 residues. In nucleotides, the CDR3 is TGTGCCAGCAGCGTAGACATAACCGGGGAGCTGTTTTTT. Its protein is CASSVDITGELFF.

CDR3 coding DNA: TGTGCCAGCAGTAGGGGCAGGGGAACCTACGAGCAGTACTTC. This translates into CASSRGRGTYEQYF. The J gene is TRBJ2-7, the V gene TRBV6-5; the D gene is possibly TRBD1 (6 bases). Trimming took 5 bases from V and 2 from J, leaving 13 bases between them. The CDR3 length is 14 residues. CDR1 is MNHEY and CDR2 is SVGAGI in the germline V gene.

The chain is built from TRBV5-6 and TRBJ1-1; D possibly corresponds to TRBD1 (5 bases). The germline V gene encodes CDR1 SGHDT and CDR2 YYEEEE. The V end was cut by 4 bases, the J end by 5 bases, with 12 bases between. The CDR3 sequence is 13 residues long. The CDR3 region has the DNA TGTGCCAGCAGCGCGGACACCCATACTGAAGCTTTCTTT. Its translation is CASSADTHTEAFF.

The chain carries TRBV7-4 and TRBJ2-7; TRBD1 agrees at 12 bases. With V trimmed by 5 bases and J by 3 bases, 8 bases remained unmatched. Germline V CDR1 and CDR2: SGHVT, SQSDAQ. The CDR3 consists of 16 residues. CDR3 bases: TGTGCCAGCAGCGTACCGGGACAGGGGGCGAACTACGAGCAGTACTTC. Translated: CASSVPGQGANYEQYF.

This clone was counted a single time. The chain combines TRBV7-2 with TRBJ2-5; 12 bases fit TRBD2. Unmatched junction bases numbered 8, after V lost 1 base and J lost 5 bases. The CDR3 length is 17 residues. The V gene's germline CDR1 is SGHTA and CDR2 FQGNSA. The CDR3 sequence: CASSLGLAGGQGETQYF. For the CDR3, the DNA is TGTGCCAGCAGCTTAGGTCTAGCGGGAGGGCAGGGGGAGACCCAGTACTTC.

The chain uses TRBV7-9 and TRBJ2-1; the match to TRBD2 covers 7 bases. Looked up from germline, CDR1 is SEHNR and CDR2 is FQNEAQ (reference sequence). Trimming took 4 bases from V and 4 from J; bases not matched to a gene: 1. The CDR3 has 13 amino acids. CDR3 amino acids: CASSWGLYNEQFF. CDR3 sequence (DNA): TGTGCCAGCAGCTGGGGACTATACAATGAGCAGTTCTTC.

This chain joins TRBV20-1 and TRBJ1-6; D is uncertain. CDR1 and CDR2 (germline): DFQATT, SNEGSKA (reference sequence). Trimming cost V 3 bases and J 10 bases, with 7 bases left between them. The CDR3 spans 11 residues. CDR3 residues: CSARMGSPLHF. CDR3 in DNA: TGCAGTGCTAGGATGGGCTCACCCCTCCACTTT.

The V call is TRBV5-8, the J call TRBJ1-1; no reliable D call. The CDR3 length is 17 residues. Trimming stripped 3 bases from V and 0 bases from J, with 18 bases between. Per germline, CDR1 SGHTS and CDR2 YDEGEE. CDR3 DNA: TGTGCCAGCAGCTCGGAGGTCCGGGGTCGCATGAACACTGAAGCTTTCTTT. Translation gives CASSSEVRGRMNTEAFF.

V and J are TRBV29-1 and TRBJ1-5; tentative D call: TRBD1 (6 bases). V was cut by 1 base and J by 10 bases, with 14 bases left in between. The V gene's germline CDR1 is SQVTM and CDR2 ANQGSEA. The CDR3 contains 13 residues. The CDR3 sequence: CSVEGTAGDPQHF. In DNA form, the CDR3 reads TGCAGCGTTGAAGGCACGGCAGGGGATCCCCAGCATTTT.

The gene calls are TRBV6-2 or TRBV6-3 and TRBJ1-5, with D unclear. Between the trimmed V and J ends, which lost 5 bases and 6 bases, there was a span of 8 bases. Germline CDR1 MNHEY, CDR2 SVGEGT. The CDR3 runs to 12 residues. DNA of the CDR3: TGTGCCAGCAGTCCCCGAGCTCAGCCCCAGCATTTT. It is translated as CASSPRAQPQHF.

This clone was seen more than once but under ten times. This chain uses TRBV7-2 with TRBJ2-1; 7 bases agree with TRBD2. The CDR3 is 15 residues long. J gave up 5 bases and V 7 bases, and 11 bases lay outside the gene matches. CDR1 and CDR2 from the germline V gene are SGHTA and FQGNSA. The CDR3 DNA reads TGTGCCAGCACCCCTGGAAGCGGGGTTAACAATGAGCAGTTCTTC. It encodes CASTPGSGVNNEQFF. Full variable domain (missing parts from reference TRBV7-2 and TRBJ2-1): GAGVSQSPSNKVTEKGKDVELRCDPISGHTALYWYRQSLGQGLEFLIYFQGNSAPDKSGLPSDRFSAERTGGSVSTLTIQRTQQEDSAVYLCASTPGSGVNNEQFFGPGTRLTVL.

The rearrangement links TRBV5-1 to TRBJ2-7; 13 positions agree with TRBD2. Germline CDR1 reads SGHRS; CDR2 reads YFSETQ. The CDR3 has 17 amino acids. Trimming removed 4 bases from V and 1 base from J; junction bases left unmatched: 8. The CDR3 reads CASSPGLAGIFSYEQYF. CDR3 nucleotide sequence: TGCGCCAGCAGCCCGGGACTAGCGGGAATATTTTCCTACGAGCAGTACTTC.

V usage is TRBV18 and J usage is TRBJ1-1; TRBD1 might be the D (5 bases). CDR1 is KGHSH, CDR2 LQKENI, per germline. This CDR3 region has 14 residues. Trimming removed 4 bases at V and 1 base at J, with 10 bases between. CDR3 sequence: CASSRDSSNTEAFF. CDR3 in DNA: TGTGCCAGCTCACGCGACAGTTCGAACACTGAAGCTTTCTTT.

J is TRBJ2-3 and V is TRBV11-3, with 11 positions matching TRBD1. This CDR3 spans 12 amino acids. Per the germline V gene, CDR1 is SGHNT and CDR2 is YENEEA. V lost 5 bases to trimming and J lost 15 bases; unmatched junction nucleotides: 7. CDR3 DNA: TGTGCCAGCAGCGGGCGGACAGGGGGCTTATATTTT. This encodes CASSGRTGGLYF. Full variable domain (outside the CDR3, taken from reference TRBV11-3 and TRBJ2-3): EAGVVQSPRYKIIEKKQPVAFWCNPISGHNTLYWYLQNLGQGPELLIRYENEEAVDDSQLPKDRFSAERLKGVDSTLKIQPAELGDSAVYLCASSGRTGGLYFGPGTRLTVL.

The chain uses TRBV4-1 and TRBJ2-7, with TRBD1 identical over 7 bases. Unmatched junction bases numbered 5, after V lost 1 base and J lost 2 bases. The CDR3 covers 15 residues. Germline V gene data show CDR1 as MGHRA and CDR2 as YSYEKL. CDR3 DNA: TGCGCCAGCAGCCAAGCGTGGCAGGGGGCCTACGAGCAGTACTTC. It specifies CASSQAWQGAYEQYF.

The V gene is TRBV27, the J gene TRBJ1-3; 8 bases line up with TRBD1. This CDR3 spans 14 amino acids. Germline loops: CDR1 MNHEY, CDR2 SMNVEV (reference sequence). Trimming cost V 6 bases and J 2 bases; bases outside gene matches: 3. The CDR3 here is CASSKQGAGNTIYF. As DNA, the CDR3 is TGTGCCAGCAGCAAACAGGGGGCTGGAAACACCATATATTTT.

The chain combines TRBV2 with TRBJ1-4; D is uncertain. The germline gives CDR1 SNHLY, CDR2 FYNNEI. V dropped 5 bases and J dropped 0 bases, with 7 bases sitting between them. The CDR3 contains 14 residues. CDR3 sequence: CASSPSSTNEKLFF. DNA for the CDR3: TGTGCCAGCAGTCCCTCGTCAACTAATGAAAAACTGTTTTTT.

This chain's CDR3 is CASSQAGENIQYF. The CDR3, as DNA: TGTGCCAGCAGCCAAGCGGGGGAAAACATTCAGTACTTC. The chain employs TRBV7-9 and TRBJ2-4; the match to TRBD2 covers 8 bases. The CDR3 runs to 13 residues. After removal of 5 bases from V and 5 bases from J, the junction contained 2 bases not matched to a gene. Per germline, CDR1 SEHNR and CDR2 FQNEAQ (reference sequence). The whole variable domain, remainder taken from reference TRBV7-9 and TRBJ2-4, is DTGVSQNPRHKITKRGQNVTFRCDPISEHNRLYWYRQTLGQGPEFLTYFQNEAQLEKSRLLSDRFSAERPKGSFSTLEIQRTEQGDSAMYLCASSQAGENIQYFGAGTRLSVL.

V is TRBV11-2 and J is TRBJ2-7, with 7 bases aligning to TRBD2. Germline values: CDR1 SGHAT, CDR2 FQNNGV. Trimming removed 5 bases from V and 2 bases from J; junction bases left unmatched: 6. The CDR3 is 14 residues long. In nucleotides, the CDR3 is TGTGCCAGCAGCCCTTTGGGGGGGGCCTACGAGCAGTACTTC. Translating gives CASSPLGGAYEQYF.

The V call is TRBV7-8, the J call TRBJ2-5; 7 nucleotides match TRBD1. Germline V gene data show CDR1 as SGHVS and CDR2 as FQNEAQ. CDR3 length: 16 residues. V trimming: 1 base; J trimming: 1 base; junction bases outside the gene matches: 6. The DNA for the CDR3 is TGTGCCAGCAGCTTAGTCCGGGACAGAACCCAAGAGACCCAGTACTTC. Its protein product is CASSLVRDRTQETQYF.

The rearrangement joins TRBV18 to TRBJ2-2; TRBD1 matches 7 bases. The CDR3 extends over 16 amino acids. Per germline, CDR1 KGHSH and CDR2 LQKENI. The V and J ends lost 3 bases and 0 bases, in that order; junction bases with no gene match: 4. The CDR3 DNA reads TGTGCCAGCTCACCGCAACAGGGGTCGAACACCGGGGAGCTGTTTTTT. This codes for CASSPQQGSNTGELFF.

V gene TRBV7-8 combines with J gene TRBJ1-5; TRBD1 matches at 10 bases. Germline assignment: CDR1 SGHVS and CDR2 FQNEAQ. J lost 9 bases, V lost 2 bases, and 10 bases had no gene match. The length of the CDR3 is 16 residues. The CDR3 region has the DNA TGTGCCAGCAGCTTAAGCCGACAGGGGGCCTGGGTGCCCCAGCATTTT. It encodes CASSLSRQGAWVPQHF.

This CDR3 is CASSIGLAGATETQYF. DNA of the CDR3: TGTGCCAGCAGCATTGGACTAGCGGGAGCCACAGAGACCCAGTACTTC. The chain joins TRBV5-4 to TRBJ2-5, with 13 nucleotides matching TRBD2. Losses at the gene ends were 4 bases for V and 4 bases for J; bases not matched to a gene: 7. The CDR3 sequence is 16 residues long. Germline lookup yields CDR1 SGHNT and CDR2 YYREEE (reference sequence).

The CDR3 loop reads CASSFQSMTSTDTQYF. The CDR3 nucleotides read TGCGCCAGCAGCTTTCAGAGCATGACTAGCACAGATACGCAGTATTTT. V is TRBV5-1 and J is TRBJ2-3; no definite D call. The length of the CDR3 is 16 residues. Trimming pared 2 bases from V and 0 bases from J, leaving 13 bases between. CDR1 and CDR2 from the germline V gene are SGHRS and YFSETQ.

This clone was observed at least ten times. This chain joins TRBV6-1 and TRBJ1-5; tentative D call: TRBD1 (5 bases). With 2 bases removed from V and 2 bases from J, the gap between germline ends came to 13 bases. CDR1 and CDR2 (germline): MNHNS, SASEGT. CDR3 length equals 16 residues. DNA of the CDR3: TGTGCCAGCAGTGAATTTCAGGGTAACGGCAATCAGCCCCAGCATTTT. Translated: CASSEFQGNGNQPQHF.

The J gene is TRBJ2-1, the V gene TRBV7-3, with TRBD2 matching over 8 bases. In germline, CDR1 is SGHTA, CDR2 FQGTGA. The CDR3 totals 15 residues. The junction had 6 bases not matched to a gene; V was cut back by 4 bases and J by 4 bases. For the CDR3, the DNA is TGTGCCAGCAGCTCAGGGACTAGACGGTACAATGAGCAGTTCTTC. Protein sequence: CASSSGTRRYNEQFF.

The CDR3 coding sequence is TGTGCCAGCAGCTTAGCAGGGGGTGGCTCCTACGAGCAGTACTTC. This translates into CASSLAGGGSYEQYF. The chain recombines TRBV7-8 with TRBJ2-7; D might be TRBD1 (6 bases). Trimming removed 0 bases at V and 0 bases at J, with 9 bases between. Germline-derived CDR1 and CDR2 are SGHVS and FQNEAQ. The CDR3 totals 15 residues.